These 13 T cell receptor beta chains originate from one sample sequenced in a study of blood T cell repertoires in COVID-19. The protocol was immunoSEQ multiplex PCR, while the TCRdb copy is restricted to in-frame clones and leaves out a portion. The top ten hold approximately 12% of the sample, which has 250,000 to 300,000 clones, about nine tenths seen once. Sequenced: peripheral blood. Receptors were obtained from a woman in her thirties with COVID-19, enrolled during active disease.

The chain uses TRBV9 and TRBJ1-3, with D uncertain. There are 12 residues in the CDR3. Per germline, CDR1 SGDLS and CDR2 YYNGEE. The V and J ends lost 5 bases and 2 bases respectively, with 5 bases between them. CDR3 sequence reads: CASSPAGNTIYF. CDR3 DNA: TGTGCCAGCAGTCCAGCTGGAAACACCATATATTTT.

This chain connects TRBV3-1 (or the pseudogene TRBV3-2) to TRBJ2-3, with 8 bases identical to TRBD1. The CDR3 has 16 amino acids. Germline CDR1 reads LGHDT; CDR2 reads YNNKEL (reference sequence). V gave up 4 bases and J gave up 4 bases; unmatched junction bases: 10. CDR3 region: CASSRAFRGRSDTQYF. CDR3 nucleotide sequence: TGTGCCAGCAGCCGAGCGTTCAGGGGGCGGTCAGATACGCAGTATTTT.

The chain is built from TRBV27 and TRBJ1-2, with 7 bases aligning to TRBD1. This CDR3 spans 14 amino acids. V was clipped by 5 bases and J by 4 bases; unmatched bases: 7. Germline V CDR1 and CDR2: MNHEY, SMNVEV (reference sequence). The chain's CDR3 is CASSRPGDSYGYTF. The CDR3 DNA follows: TGTGCCAGCAGTCGGCCTGGGGACAGCTATGGCTACACCTTC.

This rearrangement joins TRBV15 to TRBJ2-7; no clear D gene. This CDR3 spans 14 amino acids. V was cut by 0 bases and J by 3 bases, with 9 bases left in between. The germline CDR1 and CDR2 sequences are LNHNV and YYDKDF (reference sequence). The DNA of the CDR3 is TGTGCCACCAGCAGAGAAGGAGAGATCTACGAGCAGTACTTC. It specifies CATSREGEIYEQYF. The full variable domain, rest sourced from reference TRBV15 and TRBJ2-7, is DAMVIQNPRYQVTQFGKPVTLSCSQTLNHNVMYWYQQKSSQAPKLLFHYYDKDFNNEADTPDNFQSRRPNTSFCFLDIRSPGLGDTAMYLCATSREGEIYEQYFGPGTRLTVT.

The chain recombines TRBV5-1 with TRBJ2-2, with 7 bases matching TRBD2. This CDR3 is built from 15 residues. The J segment lost 4 bases and the V segment lost 0 bases, leaving 3 bases of the junction unmatched. Germline V gene lookup returns CDR1 SGHRS and CDR2 YFSETQ. The CDR3: CASSLAGLSTGELFF. In DNA form, the CDR3 reads TGCGCCAGCAGCTTGGCGGGACTAAGCACCGGGGAGCTGTTTTTT.

In its sample, this clone was seen a few times. This chain uses TRBV21-1 with TRBJ2-2; the listed D gene, TRBD1, was not tested against the DNA. TRBV21-1 represents a pseudogene. CDR3 length equals 14 residues. CDR3 region: CARNPRVGAGELFF. The CDR3 nucleotides read TGTGCCAGGAATCCCAGGGTTGGCGCCGGGGAGCTGTTTTTT.

In this sample, this clone turned up once. The CDR3 here is CASRPTGGAALETQYF. Written as DNA, the CDR3 is TGTGCCAGCAGGCCCACCGGGGGGGCGGCTTTAGAGACCCAGTACTTC. This chain uses TRBV5-4 with TRBJ2-5, with 8 bases identical to TRBD2. V was pared by 5 bases and J by 4 bases, with 13 bases of the junction left unmatched. Germline CDR1 SGHNT, CDR2 YYREEE (reference sequence). This CDR3 contains 16 residues. The full variable domain, rest sourced from reference TRBV5-4 and TRBJ2-5, is ETGVTQSPTHLIKTRGQQVTLRCSSQSGHNTVSWYQQALGQGPQFIFQYYREEENGRGNFPPRFSGLQFPNYSSELNVNALELDDSALYLCASRPTGGAALETQYFGPGTRLLVL.

The sample holds many counts of this clone. The rearrangement joins TRBV2 to TRBJ1-1; 9 bases are a match to TRBD1. Per germline, CDR1 SNHLY and CDR2 FYNNEI. V gave up 7 bases and J gave up 3 bases; unmatched junction bases: 3. This CDR3 is built from 13 residues. Written as DNA, the CDR3 is TGTGCCAGCATGGGGACAGGGTACACTGAAGCTTTCTTT. Protein: CASMGTGYTEAFF.

The chain is built from TRBV18 and TRBJ1-4, with 10 positions matching TRBD1. Germline V gene lookup returns CDR1 KGHSH and CDR2 LQKENI. This CDR3 region has 15 residues. V shed 4 bases, J shed 6 bases, and the junction held 5 bases outside the gene matches. Here the CDR3 DNA reads TGTGCCAGCTCACAAGACAGGGGGCAGGATGAAAAACTGTTTTTT. Translation: CASSQDRGQDEKLFF.

This chain joins TRBV18 and TRBJ2-5, with 7 bases identical to TRBD1. CDR3 length: 15 amino acids. Per germline, CDR1 KGHSH and CDR2 LQKENI. J lost 2 bases, V lost 3 bases, and 6 bases had no gene match. For the CDR3, the DNA is TGTGCCAGCTCACCGGTAGGACAGGCTCAAGAGACCCAGTACTTC. It encodes CASSPVGQAQETQYF. The whole variable domain, remainder taken from reference TRBV18 and TRBJ2-5, is NAGVMQNPRHLVRRRGQEARLRCSPMKGHSHVYWYRQLPEEGLKFMVYLQKENIIDESGMPKERFSAEFPKEGPSILRIQQVVRGDSAAYFCASSPVGQAQETQYFGPGTRLLVL.

Many counts were recorded for this clone. The chain is built from TRBV3-1 (or the pseudogene TRBV3-2) and TRBJ1-3; the D gene is possibly TRBD1 (5 bases). V shed 1 base and J shed 2 bases, with 9 bases lying between them. Germline V CDR1 and CDR2: LGHDT, YNNKEL (reference sequence). This CDR3 comprises 15 residues. The CDR3, as DNA: TGTGCCAGCAGCCAAGGAGGCAGGGCTGGAAACACCATATATTTT. Residues: CASSQGGRAGNTIYF.

This chain connects TRBV9 to TRBJ1-3; unclear D gene. The CDR3 runs to 16 residues. The V gene's germline CDR1 is SGDLS and CDR2 YYNGEE. V was trimmed by 3 bases and J by 1 base, leaving 14 bases between them. CDR3 sequence: CASSAPPGGSGNTIYF. The CDR3 region has the DNA TGTGCCAGCAGCGCCCCCCCGGGAGGATCTGGAAACACCATATATTTT.

The rearrangement links TRBV28 to TRBJ2-3, with 8 bases fitting TRBD2. The CDR3 is made up of 19 amino acids. Germline V gene lookup returns CDR1 MDHEN and CDR2 SYDVKM. V shed 7 bases, J shed 6 bases, and the junction held 24 bases outside the gene matches. The CDR3 loop reads CASTFLSGGFLIDVDTQYF. CDR3 nucleotide sequence: TGTGCCAGCACCTTTTTGAGCGGGGGTTTTCTAATCGATGTGGATACGCAGTATTTT. The full variable domain, its missing parts supplied by reference TRBV28 and TRBJ2-3, is DVKVTQSSRYLVKRTGEKVFLECVQDMDHENMFWYRQDPGLGLRLIYFSYDVKMKEKGDIPEGYSVSREKKERFSLILESASTNQTSMYLCASTFLSGGFLIDVDTQYFGPGTRLTVL.